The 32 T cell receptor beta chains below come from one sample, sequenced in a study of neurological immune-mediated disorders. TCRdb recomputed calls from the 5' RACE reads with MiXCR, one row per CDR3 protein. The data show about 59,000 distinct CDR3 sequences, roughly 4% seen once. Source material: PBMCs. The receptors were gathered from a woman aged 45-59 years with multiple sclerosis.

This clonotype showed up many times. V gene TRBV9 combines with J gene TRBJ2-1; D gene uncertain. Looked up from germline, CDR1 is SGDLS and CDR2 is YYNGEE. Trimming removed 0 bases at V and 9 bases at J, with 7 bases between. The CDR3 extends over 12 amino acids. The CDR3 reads CASSVGAVEQFF. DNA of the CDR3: TGTGCCAGCAGCGTAGGGGCGGTTGAGCAGTTCTTC.

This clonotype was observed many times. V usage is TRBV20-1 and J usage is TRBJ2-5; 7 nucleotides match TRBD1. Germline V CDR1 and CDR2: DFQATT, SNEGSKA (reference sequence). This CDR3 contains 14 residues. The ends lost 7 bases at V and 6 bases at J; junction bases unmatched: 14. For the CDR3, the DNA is TGCAGTGTCACGCCGCCCGGGACAGCAAAGACCCAGTACTTC. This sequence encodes CSVTPPGTAKTQYF.

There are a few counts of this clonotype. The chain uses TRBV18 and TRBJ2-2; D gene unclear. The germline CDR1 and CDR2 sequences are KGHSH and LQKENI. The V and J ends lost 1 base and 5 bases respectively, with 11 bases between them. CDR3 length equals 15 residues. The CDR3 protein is CASSPRSIDTGELFF. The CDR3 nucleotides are TGTGCCAGCTCACCACGGAGCATAGATACCGGGGAGCTGTTTTTT.

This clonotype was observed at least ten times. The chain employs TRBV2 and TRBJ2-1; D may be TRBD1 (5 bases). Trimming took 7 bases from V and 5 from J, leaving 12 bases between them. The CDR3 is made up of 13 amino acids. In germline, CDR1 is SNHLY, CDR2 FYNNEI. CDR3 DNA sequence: TGTGCCAGCACCCAGGGCCCCCACAATGAGCAGTTCTTC. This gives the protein CASTQGPHNEQFF.

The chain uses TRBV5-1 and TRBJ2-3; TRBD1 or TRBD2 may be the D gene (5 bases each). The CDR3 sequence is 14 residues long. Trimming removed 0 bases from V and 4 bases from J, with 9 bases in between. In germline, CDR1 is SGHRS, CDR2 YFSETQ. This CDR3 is CASSLGRGPDTQYF. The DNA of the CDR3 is TGCGCCAGCAGCTTGGGACGGGGCCCAGATACGCAGTATTTT.

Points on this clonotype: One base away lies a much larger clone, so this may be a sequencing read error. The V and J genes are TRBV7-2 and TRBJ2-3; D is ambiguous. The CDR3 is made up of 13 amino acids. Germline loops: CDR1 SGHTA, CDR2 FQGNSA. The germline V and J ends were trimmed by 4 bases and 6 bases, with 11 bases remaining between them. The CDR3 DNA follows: TGTGCCAGCAGCTACAGAAAGGTTGATACGCAGTATTTT. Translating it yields CASSYRKVDTQYF.

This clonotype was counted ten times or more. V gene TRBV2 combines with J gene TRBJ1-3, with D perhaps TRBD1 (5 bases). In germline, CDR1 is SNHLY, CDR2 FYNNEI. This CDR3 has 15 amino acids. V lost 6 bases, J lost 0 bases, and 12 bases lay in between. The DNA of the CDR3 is TGTGCCAGCAGGGCCCCAGGGCTCTCTGGAAACACCATATATTTT. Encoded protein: CASRAPGLSGNTIYF.

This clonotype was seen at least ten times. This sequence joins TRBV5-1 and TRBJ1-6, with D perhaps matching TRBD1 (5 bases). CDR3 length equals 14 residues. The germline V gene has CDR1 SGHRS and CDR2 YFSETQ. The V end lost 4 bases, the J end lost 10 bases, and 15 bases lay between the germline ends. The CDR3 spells CASSPGTPRSPLHF. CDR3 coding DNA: TGCGCCAGCAGCCCGGGGACCCCCAGGTCACCCCTCCACTTT.

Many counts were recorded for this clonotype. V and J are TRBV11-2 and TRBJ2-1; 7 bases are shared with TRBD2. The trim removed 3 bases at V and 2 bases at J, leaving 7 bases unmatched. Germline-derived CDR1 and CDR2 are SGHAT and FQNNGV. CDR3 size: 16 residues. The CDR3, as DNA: TGTGCCAGCAGCTTTCGGCAGAGCGGGGCCTACAATGAGCAGTTCTTC. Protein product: CASSFRQSGAYNEQFF.

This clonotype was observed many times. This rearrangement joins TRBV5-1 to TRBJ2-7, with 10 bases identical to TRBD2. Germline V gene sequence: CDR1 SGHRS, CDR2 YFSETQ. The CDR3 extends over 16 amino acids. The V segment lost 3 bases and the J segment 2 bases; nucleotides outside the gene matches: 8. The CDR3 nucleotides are TGCGCCAGCAGCTCGAATCCTAGCGGGGGCCCCTACGAGCAGTACTTC. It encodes CASSSNPSGGPYEQYF. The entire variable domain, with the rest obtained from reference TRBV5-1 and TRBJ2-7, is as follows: KAGVTQTPRYLIKTRGQQVTLSCSPISGHRSVSWYQQTPGQGLQFLFEYFSETQRNKGNFPGRFSGRQFSNSRSEMNVSTLELGDSALYLCASSSNPSGGPYEQYFGPGTRLTVT.

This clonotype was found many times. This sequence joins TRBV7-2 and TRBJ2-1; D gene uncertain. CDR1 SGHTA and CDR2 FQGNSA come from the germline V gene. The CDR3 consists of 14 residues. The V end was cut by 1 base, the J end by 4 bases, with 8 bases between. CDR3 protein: CASSLDSIYNEQFF. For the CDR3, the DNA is TGTGCCAGCAGCTTAGATTCCATTTACAATGAGCAGTTCTTC. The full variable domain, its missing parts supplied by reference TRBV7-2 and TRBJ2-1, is GAGVSQSPSNKVTEKGKDVELRCDPISGHTALYWYRQSLGQGLEFLIYFQGNSAPDKSGLPSDRFSAERTGGSVSTLTIQRTQQEDSAVYLCASSLDSIYNEQFFGPGTRLTVL.

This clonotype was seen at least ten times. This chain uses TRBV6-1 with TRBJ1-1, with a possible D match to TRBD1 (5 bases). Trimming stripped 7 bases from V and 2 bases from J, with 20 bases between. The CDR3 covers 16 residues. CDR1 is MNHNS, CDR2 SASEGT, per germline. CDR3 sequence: CASIPRLARANTEAFF. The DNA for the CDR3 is TGTGCCAGCATTCCCCGGCTCGCCAGGGCCAACACTGAAGCTTTCTTT.

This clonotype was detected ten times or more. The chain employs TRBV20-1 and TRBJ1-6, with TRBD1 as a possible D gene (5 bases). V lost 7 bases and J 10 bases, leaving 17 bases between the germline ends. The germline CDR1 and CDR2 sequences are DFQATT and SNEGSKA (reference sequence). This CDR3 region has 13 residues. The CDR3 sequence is CSVKAGPQSPLHF. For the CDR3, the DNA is TGCAGTGTAAAGGCGGGACCCCAGTCACCCCTCCACTTT.

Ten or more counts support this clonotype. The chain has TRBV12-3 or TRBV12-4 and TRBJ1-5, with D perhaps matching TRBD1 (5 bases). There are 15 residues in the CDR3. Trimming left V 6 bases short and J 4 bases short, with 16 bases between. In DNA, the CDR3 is TGTGCCAGCAGCCCTCGGGACGGACCTAATCAGCCCCAGCATTTT. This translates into CASSPRDGPNQPQHF.

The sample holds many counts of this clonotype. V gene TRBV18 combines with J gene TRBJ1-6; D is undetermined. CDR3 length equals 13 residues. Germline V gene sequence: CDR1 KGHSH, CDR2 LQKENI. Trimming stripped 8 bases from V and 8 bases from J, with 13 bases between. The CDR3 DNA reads TGTGCCAGCCATATGGGCGATGATTCACCCCTCCACTTT. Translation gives CASHMGDDSPLHF.

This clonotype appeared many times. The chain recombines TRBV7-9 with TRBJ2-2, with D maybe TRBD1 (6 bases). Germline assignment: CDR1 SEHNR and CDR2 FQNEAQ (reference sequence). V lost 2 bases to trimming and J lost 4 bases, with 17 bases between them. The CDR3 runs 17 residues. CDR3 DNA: TGTGCCAGCAGCTTACCCATACAGGGAATGGGCACCGGGGAGCTGTTTTTT. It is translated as CASSLPIQGMGTGELFF.

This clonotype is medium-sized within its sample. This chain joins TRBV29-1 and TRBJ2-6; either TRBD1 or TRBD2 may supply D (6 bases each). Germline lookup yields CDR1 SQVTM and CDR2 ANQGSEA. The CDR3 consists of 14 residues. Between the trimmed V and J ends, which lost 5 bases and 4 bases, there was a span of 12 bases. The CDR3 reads CSVISGAGANVLTF. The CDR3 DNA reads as TGCAGCGTTATATCGGGGGCCGGGGCCAACGTCCTGACTTTC.

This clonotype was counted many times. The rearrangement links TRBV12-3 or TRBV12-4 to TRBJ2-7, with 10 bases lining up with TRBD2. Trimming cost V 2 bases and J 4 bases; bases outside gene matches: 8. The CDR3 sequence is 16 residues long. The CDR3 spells CASSLSKLAGDYEQYF. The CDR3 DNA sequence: TGTGCCAGCAGTTTATCGAAGCTAGCGGGAGATTACGAGCAGTACTTC.

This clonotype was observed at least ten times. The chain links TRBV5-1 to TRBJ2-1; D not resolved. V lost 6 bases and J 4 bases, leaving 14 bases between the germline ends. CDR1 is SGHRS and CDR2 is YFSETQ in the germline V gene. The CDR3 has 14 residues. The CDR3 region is CASTQKEPYNEQFF. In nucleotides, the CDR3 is TGCGCCAGCACCCAGAAGGAACCATACAATGAGCAGTTCTTC. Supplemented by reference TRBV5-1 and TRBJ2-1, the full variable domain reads KAGVTQTPRYLIKTRGQQVTLSCSPISGHRSVSWYQQTPGQGLQFLFEYFSETQRNKGNFPGRFSGRQFSNSRSEMNVSTLELGDSALYLCASTQKEPYNEQFFGPGTRLTVL.

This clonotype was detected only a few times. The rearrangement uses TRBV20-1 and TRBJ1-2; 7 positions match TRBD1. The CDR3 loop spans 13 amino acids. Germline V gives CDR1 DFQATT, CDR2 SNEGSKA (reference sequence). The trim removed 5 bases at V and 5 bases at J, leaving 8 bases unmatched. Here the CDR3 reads CSARTGRFYGYTF. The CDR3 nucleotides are TGCAGTGCTCGGACAGGCCGCTTTTATGGCTACACCTTC.

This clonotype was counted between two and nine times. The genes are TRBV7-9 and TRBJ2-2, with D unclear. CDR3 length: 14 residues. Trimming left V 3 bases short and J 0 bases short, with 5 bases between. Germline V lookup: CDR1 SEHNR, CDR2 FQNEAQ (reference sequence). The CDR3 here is CASSFSANTGELFF. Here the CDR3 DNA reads TGTGCCAGCAGCTTCAGTGCGAACACCGGGGAGCTGTTTTTT. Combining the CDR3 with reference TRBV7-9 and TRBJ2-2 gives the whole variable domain DTGVSQNPRHKITKRGQNVTFRCDPISEHNRLYWYRQTLGQGPEFLTYFQNEAQLEKSRLLSDRFSAERPKGSFSTLEIQRTEQGDSAMYLCASSFSANTGELFFGEGSRLTVL.

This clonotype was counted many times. The CDR3 loop is CASSLGRLSVELFF. The CDR3 DNA reads TGTGCCAGCAGCTTAGGACGGCTTTCGGTTGAACTGTTTTTT. The V call is TRBV11-3, the J call TRBJ1-4, with D unresolved. The CDR3 length is 14 residues. Between the trimmed V and J ends, which lost 1 base and 12 bases, there was a span of 15 bases. Per germline, CDR1 SGHNT and CDR2 YENEEA. Using reference TRBV11-3 and TRBJ1-4 for the parts outside the CDR3, the full variable domain is EAGVVQSPRYKIIEKKQPVAFWCNPISGHNTLYWYLQNLGQGPELLIRYENEEAVDDSQLPKDRFSAERLKGVDSTLKIQPAELGDSAVYLCASSLGRLSVELFFGSGTQLSVL.

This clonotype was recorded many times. The CDR3 is CASSPEGAGQGYTF. The CDR3 coding sequence is TGTGCCAGCAGCCCGGAGGGGGCAGGGCAGGGCTACACCTTC. The V and J genes are TRBV5-8 and TRBJ1-2; 7 positions agree with TRBD1. Germline V gene sequence: CDR1 SGHTS, CDR2 YDEGEE. CDR3 length: 14 amino acids. With V trimmed by 4 bases and J by 8 bases, 11 bases remained unmatched.

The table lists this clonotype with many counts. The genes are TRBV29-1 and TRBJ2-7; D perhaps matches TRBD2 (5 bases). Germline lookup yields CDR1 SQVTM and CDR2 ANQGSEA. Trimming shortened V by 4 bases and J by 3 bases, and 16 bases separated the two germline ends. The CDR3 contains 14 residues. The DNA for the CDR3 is TGCAGCGTTGGGGGTTCCAACGGGGACTACGAGCAGTACTTC. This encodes CSVGGSNGDYEQYF.

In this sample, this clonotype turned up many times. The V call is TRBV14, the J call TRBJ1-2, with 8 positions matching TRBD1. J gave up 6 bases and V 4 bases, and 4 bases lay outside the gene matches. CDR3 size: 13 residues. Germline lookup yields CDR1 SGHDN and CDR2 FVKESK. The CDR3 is CASSPDRVHGYTF. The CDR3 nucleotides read TGTGCCAGCAGCCCGGACAGGGTTCATGGCTACACCTTC.

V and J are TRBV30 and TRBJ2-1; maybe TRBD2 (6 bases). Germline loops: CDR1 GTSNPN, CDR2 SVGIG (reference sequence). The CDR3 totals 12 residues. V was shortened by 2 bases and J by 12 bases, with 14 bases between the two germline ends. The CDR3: CAWSFSGGTQFF. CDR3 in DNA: TGTGCCTGGAGTTTCTCTGGGGGGACGCAGTTCTTC.

The CDR3 nucleotides read TGTGCCAGCAGCCGAACAGGGATCGTCACCGGGGAGCTGTTTTTT. Translating gives CASSRTGIVTGELFF. The chain links TRBV5-6 to TRBJ2-2; perhaps TRBD1 as D (6 bases). V was pared by 4 bases and J by 4 bases, with 14 bases between. The CDR3 runs 15 residues. CDR1 and CDR2 from the germline V gene are SGHDT and YYEEEE.

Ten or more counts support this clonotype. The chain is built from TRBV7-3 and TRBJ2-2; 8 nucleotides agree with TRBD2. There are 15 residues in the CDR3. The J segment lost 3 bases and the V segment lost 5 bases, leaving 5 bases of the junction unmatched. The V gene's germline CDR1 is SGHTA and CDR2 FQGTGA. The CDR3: CASSPVLADTGELFF. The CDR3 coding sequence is TGTGCCAGCAGCCCGGTACTAGCGGACACCGGGGAGCTGTTTTTT.

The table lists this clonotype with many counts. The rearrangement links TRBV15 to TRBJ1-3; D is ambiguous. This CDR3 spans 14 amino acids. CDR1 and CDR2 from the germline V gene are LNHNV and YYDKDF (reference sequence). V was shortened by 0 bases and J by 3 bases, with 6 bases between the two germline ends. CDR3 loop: CATSRELVGNTIYF. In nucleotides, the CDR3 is TGTGCCACCAGCAGAGAGCTAGTTGGAAACACCATATATTTT.

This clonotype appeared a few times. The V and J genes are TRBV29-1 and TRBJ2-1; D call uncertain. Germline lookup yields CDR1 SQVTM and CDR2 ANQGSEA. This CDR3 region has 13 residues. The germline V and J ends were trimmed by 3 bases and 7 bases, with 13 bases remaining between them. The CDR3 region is CSVDRMGRNEQFF. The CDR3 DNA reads TGCAGCGTTGATCGAATGGGTCGGAATGAGCAGTTCTTC.

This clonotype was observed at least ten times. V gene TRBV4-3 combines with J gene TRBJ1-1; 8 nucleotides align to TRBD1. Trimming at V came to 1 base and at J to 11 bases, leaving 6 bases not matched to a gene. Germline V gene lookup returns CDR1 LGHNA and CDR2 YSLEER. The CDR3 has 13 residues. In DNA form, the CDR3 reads TGCGCCAGCAGCCAAGTCTCGACAGGGGTGGCTTTCTTT. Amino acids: CASSQVSTGVAFF.

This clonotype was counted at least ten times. CDR3 nucleotide sequence: TGTGCAGTAACAGGAAAAACTAACTATGGCTACACCTTC. Protein sequence: CAVTGKTNYGYTF. The chain uses TRBV2 and TRBJ1-2, with a possible D match to TRBD1 (5 bases). This CDR3 is 13 amino acids long. Germline CDR1 SNHLY, CDR2 FYNNEI.